The sequence of this TCR beta chain was determined in a study of blood T cell repertoires in COVID-19. The CDR3 covers 13 residues. In the study's own analysis: Using reference gene primer amplification, nucleated cell counts were estimated. TCRdb's table, derived via immunoSEQ multiplex PCR, lists solely in-frame clones and lacks some. Clone size and V and J calls were adopted from that table, with D and trimming inferred from the DNA. There are 170,000 or so clones in the sample; about 86% occur only once, and about 7.3% lies in the top ten. This TCR was sampled from a man in his fifties or sixties with active or convalescent COVID-19. The rearrangement links TRBV21-1 to TRBJ2-3; TRBD1, the table's D call, lacks a check against the DNA. TRBV21-1 is labeled a pseudogene. What was sequenced was peripheral blood. CDR3 amino acids: CASRGTYGETQYF. The CDR3 DNA sequence: TGTGCCAGCCGAGGGACATATGGGGAAACGCAGTATTTT.